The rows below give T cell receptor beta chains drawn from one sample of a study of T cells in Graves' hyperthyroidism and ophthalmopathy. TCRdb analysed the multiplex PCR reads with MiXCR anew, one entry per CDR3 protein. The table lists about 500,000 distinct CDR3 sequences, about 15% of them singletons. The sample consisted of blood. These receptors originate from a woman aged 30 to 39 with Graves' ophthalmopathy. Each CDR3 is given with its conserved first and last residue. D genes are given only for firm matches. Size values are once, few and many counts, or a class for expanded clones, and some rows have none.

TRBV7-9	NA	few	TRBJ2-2	CASSPTGPNTGELFF	TGTGCCAGCAGCCCCACAGGGCCGAACACCGGGGAGCTGTTTTTT
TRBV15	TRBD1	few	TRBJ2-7	CATSPRPTGGYEQYF	TGTGCCACCAGCCCTCGCCCGACAGGGGGCTACGAGCAGTACTTC
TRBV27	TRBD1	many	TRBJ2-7	CASSTYRGRGNEQYF	TGTGCCAGCAGTACCTACAGGGGGCGCGGGAACGAGCAGTACTTC
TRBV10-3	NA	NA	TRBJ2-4	CAISDSQGAKNIQYF	TGTGCCATCAGTGATTCCCAGGGAGCCAAAAACATTCAGTACTTC
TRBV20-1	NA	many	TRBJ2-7	CSASGDWGRTYEQYF	TGCAGTGCGTCGGGCGATTGGGGTCGGACCTACGAGCAGTACTTC
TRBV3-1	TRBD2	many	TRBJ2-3	CATGLAGGTDTQYF	TGTGCCACCGGACTAGCGGGTGGCACAGATACGCAGTATTTT
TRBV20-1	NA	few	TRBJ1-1	CSARDPGFITEAFF	TGCAGTGCTAGAGATCCGGGGTTTATCACTGAAGCTTTCTTT
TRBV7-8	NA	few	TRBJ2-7	CASSLGSGGTHHLYEQYF	TGTGCCAGCAGCTTAGGGTCAGGCGGCACCCACCATCTTTACGAGCAGTACTTC
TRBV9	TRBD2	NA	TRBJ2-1	CASSVLTSGHNEQFF	TGTGCCAGCAGCGTTTTGACTAGCGGCCATAATGAGCAGTTCTTC
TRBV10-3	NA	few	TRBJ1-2	CAISASDVGYTF	TGTGCCATCAGTGCTTCCGATGTTGGCTACACCTTC
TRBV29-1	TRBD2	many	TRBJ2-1	CSVDSGGNEQFF	TGCAGCGTTGATAGCGGGGGGAATGAGCAGTTCTTC
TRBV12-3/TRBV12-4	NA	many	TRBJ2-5	CASSSQMGIETQYF	TGTGCCAGCAGTTCACAGATGGGGATAGAGACCCAGTACTTC
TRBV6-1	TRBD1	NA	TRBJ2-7	CASKPQGAFSYEQYF	TGTGCCAGCAAACCACAGGGGGCGTTTTCCTACGAGCAGTACTTC
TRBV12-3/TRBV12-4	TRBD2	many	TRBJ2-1	CASSTLAGGEQFF	TGTGCCAGCAGCACGCTAGCGGGAGGTGAGCAGTTCTTC
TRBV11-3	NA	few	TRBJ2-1	CASSRNNYNEQFF	TGTGCCAGCAGCAGAAATAACTACAATGAGCAGTTCTTC
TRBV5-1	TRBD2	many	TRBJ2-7	CASSYWTSGSVSYEQYF	TGCGCCAGCAGCTACTGGACTAGCGGTTCAGTCTCGTACGAGCAGTACTTC
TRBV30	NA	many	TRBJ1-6	CAWGRQILSLHF	TGTGCCTGGGGCCGACAGATCTTATCCCTCCACTTT